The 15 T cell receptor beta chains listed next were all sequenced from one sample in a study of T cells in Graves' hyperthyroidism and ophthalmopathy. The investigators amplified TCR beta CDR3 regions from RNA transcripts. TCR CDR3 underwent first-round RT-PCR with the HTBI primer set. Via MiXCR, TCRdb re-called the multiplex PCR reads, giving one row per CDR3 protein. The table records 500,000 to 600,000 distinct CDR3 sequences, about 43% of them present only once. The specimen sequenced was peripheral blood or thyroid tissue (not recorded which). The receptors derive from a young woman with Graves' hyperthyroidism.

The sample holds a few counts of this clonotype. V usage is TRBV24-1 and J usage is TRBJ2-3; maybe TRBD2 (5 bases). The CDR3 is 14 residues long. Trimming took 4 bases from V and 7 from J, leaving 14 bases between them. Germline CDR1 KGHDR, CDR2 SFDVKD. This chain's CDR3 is CATSEEGSVNTQYF. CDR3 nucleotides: TGTGCCACCAGTGAAGAGGGCTCGGTAAATACGCAGTATTTT.

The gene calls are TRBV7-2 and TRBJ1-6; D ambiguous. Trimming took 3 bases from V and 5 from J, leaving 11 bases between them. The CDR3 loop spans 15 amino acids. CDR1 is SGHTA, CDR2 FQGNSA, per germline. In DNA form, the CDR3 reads TGTGCCAGCAGCTTCACTAGCGGAAATAATTCACCCCTCCACTTT. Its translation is CASSFTSGNNSPLHF.

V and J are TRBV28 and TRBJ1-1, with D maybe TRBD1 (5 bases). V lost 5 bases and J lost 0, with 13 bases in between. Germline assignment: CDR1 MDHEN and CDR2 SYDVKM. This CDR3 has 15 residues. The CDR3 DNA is TGTGCCAGCAGTACCTGGACAAGGATGAACACTGAAGCTTTCTTT. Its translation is CASSTWTRMNTEAFF.

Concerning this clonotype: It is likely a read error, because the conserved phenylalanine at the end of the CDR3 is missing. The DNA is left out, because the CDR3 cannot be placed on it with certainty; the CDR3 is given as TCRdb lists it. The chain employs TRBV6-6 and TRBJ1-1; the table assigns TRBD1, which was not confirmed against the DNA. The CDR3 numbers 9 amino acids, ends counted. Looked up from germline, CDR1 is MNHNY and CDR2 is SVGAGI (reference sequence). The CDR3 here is CASSPGQRS.

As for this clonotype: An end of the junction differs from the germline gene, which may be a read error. CDR3 bases: TGTGCCAGTAGTATAGGGGGCAACGTCCTGACTTTC. Encoded protein: CASSIGGNVLTF. This rearrangement joins TRBV19 to TRBJ2-6; D gene uncertain. The CDR3 has 12 amino acids. The germline gives CDR1 LNHDA, CDR2 SQIVND (reference sequence).

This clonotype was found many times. The CDR3 is CSASPQSRGRDTIYF. CDR3 nucleotide sequence: TGCAGTGCTAGTCCCCAATCTCGGGGGCGAGACACCATATATTTT. The chain has TRBV20-1 and TRBJ1-3; TRBD1 might be the D (6 bases). Per the germline V gene, CDR1 is DFQATT and CDR2 is SNEGSKA (reference sequence). The CDR3 contains 15 residues. The germline V and J ends were trimmed by 3 bases and 8 bases, with 20 bases remaining between them.

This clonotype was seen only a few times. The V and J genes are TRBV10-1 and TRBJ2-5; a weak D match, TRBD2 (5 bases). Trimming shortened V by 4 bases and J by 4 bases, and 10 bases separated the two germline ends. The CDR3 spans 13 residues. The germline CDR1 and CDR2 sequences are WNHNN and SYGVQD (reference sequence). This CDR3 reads CASSASRLETQYF. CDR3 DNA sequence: TGCGCCAGCAGTGCTAGCAGACTAGAGACCCAGTACTTC.

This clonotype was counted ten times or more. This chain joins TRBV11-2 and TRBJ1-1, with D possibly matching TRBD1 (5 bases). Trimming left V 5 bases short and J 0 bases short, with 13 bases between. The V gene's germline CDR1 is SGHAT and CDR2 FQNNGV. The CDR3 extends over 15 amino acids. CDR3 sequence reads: CASSPRQLLNTEAFF. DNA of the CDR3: TGTGCCAGCAGCCCTAGACAGTTGTTGAACACTGAAGCTTTCTTT. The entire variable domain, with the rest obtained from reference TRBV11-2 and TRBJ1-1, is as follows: EAGVAQSPRYKIIEKRQSVAFWCNPISGHATLYWYQQILGQGPKLLIQFQNNGVVDDSQLPKDRFSAERLKGVDSTLKIQPAKLEDSAVYLCASSPRQLLNTEAFFGQGTRLTVV.

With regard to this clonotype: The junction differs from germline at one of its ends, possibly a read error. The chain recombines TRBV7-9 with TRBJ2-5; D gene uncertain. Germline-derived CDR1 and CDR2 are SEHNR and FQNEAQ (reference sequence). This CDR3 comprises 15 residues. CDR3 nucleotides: TGCGCCAGCAGCCAAGATCGCGGAGACCGAGAGACCCAGTACTTC. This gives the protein CASSQDRGDRETQYF. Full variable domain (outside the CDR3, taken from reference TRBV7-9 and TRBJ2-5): DTGVSQNPRHKITKRGQNVTFRCDPISEHNRLYWYRQTLGQGPEFLTYFQNEAQLEKSRLLSDRFSAERPKGSFSTLEIQRTEQGDSAMYLCASSQDRGDRETQYFGPGTRLLVL.

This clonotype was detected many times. CDR3 in DNA: TGTGCCAGCAGCGGGGACGGCTCCTACGAGCAGTACTTC. This encodes CASSGDGSYEQYF. This chain links TRBV7-9 with TRBJ2-7; D might be TRBD1 or TRBD2, each matching 5 bases. V lost 5 bases and J lost 0, with 8 bases in between. Germline V gene data show CDR1 as SEHNR and CDR2 as FQNEAQ (reference sequence). The CDR3 extends over 13 amino acids.

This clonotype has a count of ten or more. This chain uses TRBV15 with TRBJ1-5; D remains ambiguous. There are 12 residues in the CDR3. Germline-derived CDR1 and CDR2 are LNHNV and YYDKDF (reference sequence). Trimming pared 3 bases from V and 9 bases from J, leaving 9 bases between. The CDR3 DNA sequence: TGTGCCACCAGCAGTCTGATGAGGCCCCAGCATTTT. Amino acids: CATSSLMRPQHF.

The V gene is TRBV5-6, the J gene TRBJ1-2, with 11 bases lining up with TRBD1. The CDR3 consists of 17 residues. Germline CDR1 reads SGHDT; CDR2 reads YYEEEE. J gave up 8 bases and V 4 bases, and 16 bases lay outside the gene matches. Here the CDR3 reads CASSTRTGTGGLGGYTF. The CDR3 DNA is TGTGCCAGCAGCACCCGTACCGGGACAGGGGGGCTCGGGGGCTACACCTTC. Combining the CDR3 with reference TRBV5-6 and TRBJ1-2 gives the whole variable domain DAGVTQSPTHLIKTRGQQVTLRCSPKSGHDTVSWYQQALGQGPQFIFQYYEEEERQRGNFPDRFSGHQFPNYSSELNVNALLLGDSALYLCASSTRTGTGGLGGYTFGSGTRLTVV.

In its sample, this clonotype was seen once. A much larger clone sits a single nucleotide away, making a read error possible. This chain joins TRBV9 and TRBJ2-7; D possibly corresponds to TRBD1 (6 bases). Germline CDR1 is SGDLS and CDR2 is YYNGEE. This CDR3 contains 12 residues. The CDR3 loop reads CARSRTDYEQYF. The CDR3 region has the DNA TGTGCCCGCAGCCGGACAGACTACGAGCAGTACTTC.

CDR3 in amino acids: CASSLEGQQGFTGELFF. CDR3 DNA: TGTGCCAGTAGCCTAGAGGGACAGCAAGGCTTCACCGGGGAGCTGTTTTTT. V gene TRBV19 combines with J gene TRBJ2-2; 7 bases line up with TRBD1. The junction had 14 bases not matched to a gene; V was cut back by 6 bases and J by 4 bases. The CDR3 totals 17 residues. Germline CDR1 and CDR2: LNHDA and SQIVND (reference sequence).

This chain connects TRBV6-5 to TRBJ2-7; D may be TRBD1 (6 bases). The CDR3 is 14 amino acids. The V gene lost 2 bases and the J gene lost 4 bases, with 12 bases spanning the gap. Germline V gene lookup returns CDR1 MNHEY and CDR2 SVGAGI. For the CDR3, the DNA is TGTGCCAGCAGTTACACCCGGACAGCATACGAGCAGTACTTC. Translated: CASSYTRTAYEQYF.